This T cell receptor (beta chain) was recovered during a study of control samples from healthy donors and cancer patients. Method: immunoSEQ multiplex PCR; TCRdb's copy keeps in-frame clones and lacks some. The data show 170,000 or so clones, roughly 94% seen once. The V and J ends lost 5 bases and 11 bases, in that order; junction bases with no gene match: 7. Per germline, CDR1 MDHEN and CDR2 SYDVKM. The CDR3 sequence is 14 residues long. The clonotype originates from a woman between 18 and 29 years old in good health. V is TRBV28 and J is TRBJ1-4, with 11 bases lining up with TRBD1. The material sequenced was blood. Here the CDR3 DNA reads TGTGCCAGCAGTAGGACAGGGGGCTCGACGAAACTGTTTTTT. It codes for CASSRTGGSTKLFF.